This TCR beta chain is from a study of graft-versus-host responses after intestinal transplantation. Study overall: Once they had received anti-thymocyte globulin induction, all recipients took tacrolimus and steroids for around three years.

Remarks on this clone: What it binds is unknown.

Repertoires were generated with immunoSEQ multiplex PCR, while TCRdb's copy carries only in-frame clones and drops some. Among around 100,000 clones listed, approximately 94% were seen once. Trimming left V 2 bases short and J 6 bases short, with 3 bases between. The CDR3 totals 11 residues. The germline V gene has CDR1 MDHEN and CDR2 SYDVKM. Study conclusions and caveats: Early post-transplant HvG declines were associated with peak circulating GvH clone levels.

The chain couples TRBV28 to TRBJ2-3, with D uncertain. This receptor was taken from a human donor who was the organ donor for an intestinal transplant. The starting material was unstimulated CD4+ T cells sorted from spleen or lymph node cells, obtained before transplant. The CDR3 region is CASSLSDTQYF. The CDR3 nucleotides are TGTGCCAGCAGTTTAAGTGATACGCAGTATTTT.